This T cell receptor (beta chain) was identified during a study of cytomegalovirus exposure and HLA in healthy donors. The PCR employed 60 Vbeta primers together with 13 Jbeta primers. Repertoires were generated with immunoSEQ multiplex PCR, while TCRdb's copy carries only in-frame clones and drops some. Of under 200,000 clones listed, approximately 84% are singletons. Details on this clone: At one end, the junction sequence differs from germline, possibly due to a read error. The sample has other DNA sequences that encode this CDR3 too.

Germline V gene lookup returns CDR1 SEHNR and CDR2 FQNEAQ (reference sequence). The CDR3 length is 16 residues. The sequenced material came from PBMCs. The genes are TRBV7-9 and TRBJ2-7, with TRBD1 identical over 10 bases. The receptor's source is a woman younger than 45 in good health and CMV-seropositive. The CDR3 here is CASSHSAGTGVGEQYF. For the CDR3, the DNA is TGCGCCAGCAGCCACAGCGCCGGGACAGGGGTAGGGGAGCAGTACTTC.